The T cell receptor (beta chain) under discussion was sequenced for a study of PD-1 blockade in classical Hodgkin lymphoma. The CDR3 has 15 residues. V lost 1 base and J lost 6, with 13 bases in between. From germline, CDR1 is MDHEN and CDR2 SYDVKM. Produced via immunoSEQ multiplex PCR; TCRdb's table is partial and in-frame only. The sample carries more than 60,000 clones, over 85% recorded once. Study results and limitations: The study found that TCR diversity rose significantly by C4D1 in CD4+ but not CD8+ cells.

All patients experienced relapse after autologous stem cell transplantation, and brentuximab vedotin exposure was variable. About this clone itself: Its antigen remains unidentified.

This chain uses TRBV28 with TRBJ2-1; perhaps TRBD2 as D (6 bases). Here the sequenced sample was peripheral blood mononuclear cells (PBMCs), taken at baseline. The clonotype originates from a human donor with classical Hodgkin lymphoma. The CDR3 DNA sequence: TGTGCCAGCAGTTTATACCGGGAGACCATCAATGAGCAGTTCTTC. Its translation is CASSLYRETINEQFF. Together with reference TRBV28 and TRBJ2-1, the CDR3 gives the full variable domain: DVKVTQSSRYLVKRTGEKVFLECVQDMDHENMFWYRQDPGLGLRLIYFSYDVKMKEKGDIPEGYSVSREKKERFSLILESASTNQTSMYLCASSLYRETINEQFFGPGTRLTVL.